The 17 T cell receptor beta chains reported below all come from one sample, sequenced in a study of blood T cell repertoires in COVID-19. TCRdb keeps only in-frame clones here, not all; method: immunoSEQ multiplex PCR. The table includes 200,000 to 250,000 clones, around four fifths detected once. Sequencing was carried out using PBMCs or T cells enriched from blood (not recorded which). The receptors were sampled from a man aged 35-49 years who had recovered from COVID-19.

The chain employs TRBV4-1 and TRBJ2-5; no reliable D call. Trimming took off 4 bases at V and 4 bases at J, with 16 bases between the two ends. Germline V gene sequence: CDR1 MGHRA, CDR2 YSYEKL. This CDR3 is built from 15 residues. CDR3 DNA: TGCGCCAGCAGCCCACGTGGCTTTTACCTAGAGACCCAGTACTTC. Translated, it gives CASSPRGFYLETQYF.

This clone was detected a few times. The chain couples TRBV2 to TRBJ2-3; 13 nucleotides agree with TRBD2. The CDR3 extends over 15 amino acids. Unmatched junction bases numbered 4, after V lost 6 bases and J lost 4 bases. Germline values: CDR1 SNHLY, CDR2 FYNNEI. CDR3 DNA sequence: TGTGCCAGCAGCTCGGGACTAGCGGGACCAGATACGCAGTATTTT. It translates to CASSSGLAGPDTQYF.

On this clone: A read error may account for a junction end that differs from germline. CDR3 sequence reads: CASSPKGGAEHRGAVF. DNA of the CDR3: TGTGCCAGCAGCCCTAAAGGGGGGGCCGAACACCGGGGAGCTGTTTTT. The chain uses TRBV7-3 and TRBJ2-2; possible D gene TRBD2, 7 bases. Germline V gene data show CDR1 as SGHTA and CDR2 as FQGTGA. The CDR3 is 16 amino acids.

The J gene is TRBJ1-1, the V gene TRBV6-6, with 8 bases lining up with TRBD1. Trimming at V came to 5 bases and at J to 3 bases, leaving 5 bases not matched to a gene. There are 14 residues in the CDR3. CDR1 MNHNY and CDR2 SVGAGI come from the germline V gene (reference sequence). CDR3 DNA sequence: TGTGCCAGCAGTGACAGGGGAGGGGACACTGAAGCTTTCTTT. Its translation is CASSDRGGDTEAFF.

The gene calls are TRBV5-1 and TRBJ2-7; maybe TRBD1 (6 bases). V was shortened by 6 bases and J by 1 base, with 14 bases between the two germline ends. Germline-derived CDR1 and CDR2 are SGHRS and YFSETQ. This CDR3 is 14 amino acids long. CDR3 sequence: CASTWGPPSYEQYF. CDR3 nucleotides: TGCGCCAGCACCTGGGGGCCTCCTTCCTACGAGCAGTACTTC.

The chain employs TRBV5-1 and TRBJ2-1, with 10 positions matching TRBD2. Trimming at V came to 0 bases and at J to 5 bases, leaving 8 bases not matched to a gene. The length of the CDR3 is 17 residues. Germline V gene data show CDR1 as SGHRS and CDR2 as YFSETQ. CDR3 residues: CASSLASGSPRHNEQFF. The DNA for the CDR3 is TGCGCCAGCAGCTTGGCTAGCGGGAGCCCCAGACACAATGAGCAGTTCTTC.

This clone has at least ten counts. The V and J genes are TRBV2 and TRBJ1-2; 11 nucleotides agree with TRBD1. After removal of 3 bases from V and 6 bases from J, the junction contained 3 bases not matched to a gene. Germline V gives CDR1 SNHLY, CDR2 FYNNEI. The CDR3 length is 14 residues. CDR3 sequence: CASSDGQGANGYTF. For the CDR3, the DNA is TGTGCCAGCAGTGACGGACAGGGGGCAAATGGCTACACCTTC.

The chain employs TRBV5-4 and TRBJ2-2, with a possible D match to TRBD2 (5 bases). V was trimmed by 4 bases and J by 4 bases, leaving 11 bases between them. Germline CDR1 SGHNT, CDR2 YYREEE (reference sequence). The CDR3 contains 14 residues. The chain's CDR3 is CASSRTRSTGELFF. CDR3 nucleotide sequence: TGTGCCAGCAGCCGTACTAGATCCACCGGGGAGCTGTTTTTT.

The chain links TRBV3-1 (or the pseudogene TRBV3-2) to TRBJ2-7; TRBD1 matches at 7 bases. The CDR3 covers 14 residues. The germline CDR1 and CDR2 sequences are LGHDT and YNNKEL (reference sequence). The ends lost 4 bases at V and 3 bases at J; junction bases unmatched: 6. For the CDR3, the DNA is TGTGCCAGCAGCCCCCGACAGGGAAACTACGAGCAGTACTTC. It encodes CASSPRQGNYEQYF.

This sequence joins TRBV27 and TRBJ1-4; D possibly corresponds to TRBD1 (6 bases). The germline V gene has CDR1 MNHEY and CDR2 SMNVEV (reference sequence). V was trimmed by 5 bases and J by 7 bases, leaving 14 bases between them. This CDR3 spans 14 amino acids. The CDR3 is CASSLRGGGEKLFF. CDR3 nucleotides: TGTGCCAGCAGTCTCAGGGGAGGGGGTGAAAAACTGTTTTTT.

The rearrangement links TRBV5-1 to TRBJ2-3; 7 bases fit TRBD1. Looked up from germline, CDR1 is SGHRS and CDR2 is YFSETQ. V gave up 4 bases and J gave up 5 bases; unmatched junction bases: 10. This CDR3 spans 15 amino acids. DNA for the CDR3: TGCGCCAGCAGCCTTTGGGACAGAGGAGGAGATACGCAGTATTTT. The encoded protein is CASSLWDRGGDTQYF.

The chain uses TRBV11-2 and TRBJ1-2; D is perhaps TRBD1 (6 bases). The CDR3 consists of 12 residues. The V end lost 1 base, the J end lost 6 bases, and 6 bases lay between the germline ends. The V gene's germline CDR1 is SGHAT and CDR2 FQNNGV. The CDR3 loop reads CASSLGTDGYTF. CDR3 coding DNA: TGTGCCAGCAGCTTAGGGACAGATGGCTACACCTTC.

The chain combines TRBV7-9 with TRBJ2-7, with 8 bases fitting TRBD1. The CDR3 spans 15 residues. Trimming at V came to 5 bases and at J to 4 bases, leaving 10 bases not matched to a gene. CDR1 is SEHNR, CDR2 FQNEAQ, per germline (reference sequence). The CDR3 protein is CASSAKGDRLYEQYF. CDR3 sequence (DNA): TGTGCCAGCAGCGCAAAAGGGGACAGGCTTTACGAGCAGTACTTC.

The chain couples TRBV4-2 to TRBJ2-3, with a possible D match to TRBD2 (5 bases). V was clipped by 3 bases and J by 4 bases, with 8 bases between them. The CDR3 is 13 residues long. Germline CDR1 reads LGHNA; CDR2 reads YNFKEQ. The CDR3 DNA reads TGTGCCAGCAGCCAGGAACTAGCAGATACGCAGTATTTT. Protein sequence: CASSQELADTQYF.

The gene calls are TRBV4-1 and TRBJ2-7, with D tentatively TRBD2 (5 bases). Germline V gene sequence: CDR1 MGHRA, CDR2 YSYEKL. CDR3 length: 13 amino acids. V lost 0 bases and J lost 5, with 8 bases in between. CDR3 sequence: CASSQDRGNEQYF. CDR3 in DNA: TGCGCCAGCAGCCAAGATCGAGGGAACGAGCAGTACTTC.

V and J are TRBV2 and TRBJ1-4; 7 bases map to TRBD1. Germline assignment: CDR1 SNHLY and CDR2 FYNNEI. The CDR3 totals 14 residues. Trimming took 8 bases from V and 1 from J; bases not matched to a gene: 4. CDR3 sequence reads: CASGRGETNEKLFF. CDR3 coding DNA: TGTGCCAGCGGCAGGGGGGAAACTAATGAAAAACTGTTTTTT. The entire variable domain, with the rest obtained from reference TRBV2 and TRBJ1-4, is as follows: EPEVTQTPSHQVTQMGQEVILRCVPISNHLYFYWYRQILGQKVEFLVSFYNNEISEKSEIFDDQFSVERPDGSNFTLKIRSTKLEDSAMYFCASGRGETNEKLFFGSGTQLSVL.

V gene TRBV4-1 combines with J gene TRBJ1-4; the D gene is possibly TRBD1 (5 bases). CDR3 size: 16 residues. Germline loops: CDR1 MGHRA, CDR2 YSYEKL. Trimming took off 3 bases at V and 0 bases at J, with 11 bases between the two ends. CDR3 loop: CASSQGRGTTNEKLFF. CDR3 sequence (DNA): TGCGCCAGCAGCCAGGGGAGGGGAACAACTAATGAAAAACTGTTTTTT.